Below, 17 T cell receptor beta chains from the same sample are listed, as sequenced in a study of blood T cell repertoires in COVID-19. Assay used: immunoSEQ multiplex PCR; TCRdb lists only in-frame clones, some missing. The table shows 150,000 or so clones, with roughly 73% occurring only once. Input material: peripheral blood. The source of these receptors is a woman between 45 and 65 years old with active or convalescent COVID-19.

As regards this clone: Within the sample, other DNA sequences also encode this same CDR3. The genes are TRBV7-2 and TRBJ1-1; D might be TRBD1 (6 bases). This CDR3 spans 13 amino acids. The ends were cut back, 1 base at V and 4 bases at J, with 7 bases in the middle. CDR1 and CDR2 (germline): SGHTA, FQGNSA. The CDR3 nucleotides are TGTGCCAGCAGCTTAGGAGGGGGCACTGAAGCTTTCTTT. This translates into CASSLGGGTEAFF.

V gene TRBV4-2 combines with J gene TRBJ2-2; perhaps TRBD1 as D (5 bases). Germline CDR1 is LGHNA and CDR2 is YNFKEQ. The CDR3 spans 16 residues. Trimming cost V 1 base and J 7 bases, with 16 bases left between them. CDR3 in amino acids: CASSQVVAAQGGELFF. CDR3 DNA sequence: TGTGCCAGCAGCCAAGTGGTCGCGGCCCAGGGCGGGGAGCTGTTTTTT.

J is TRBJ2-1 and V is TRBV5-4; 9 bases agree with TRBD2. This CDR3 is 16 amino acids long. V trimming: 4 bases; J trimming: 2 bases; junction bases outside the gene matches: 7. CDR1 and CDR2 from the germline V gene are SGHNT and YYREEE (reference sequence). As DNA, the CDR3 is TGTGCCAGCAGCGGCAATAGCGGGAGCACCTACAATGAGCAGTTCTTC. Its protein is CASSGNSGSTYNEQFF. Complete variable domain (other parts from reference TRBV5-4 and TRBJ2-1): ETGVTQSPTHLIKTRGQQVTLRCSSQSGHNTVSWYQQALGQGPQFIFQYYREEENGRGNFPPRFSGLQFPNYSSELNVNALELDDSALYLCASSGNSGSTYNEQFFGPGTRLTVL.

The chain is built from TRBV14 and TRBJ2-7, with D maybe TRBD2 (7 bases). CDR1 and CDR2 (germline): SGHDN, FVKESK. The CDR3 length is 13 residues. The V end lost 4 bases, the J end lost 3 bases, and 10 bases lay between the germline ends. The CDR3 sequence is CASSPRGGYEQYF. DNA of the CDR3: TGTGCCAGCAGCCCAAGGGGGGGCTACGAGCAGTACTTC.

The rearrangement links TRBV15 to TRBJ1-5, with D possibly TRBD1 on 5 matching bases. The germline CDR1 and CDR2 sequences are LNHNV and YYDKDF (reference sequence). The length of the CDR3 is 14 residues. Trimming removed 3 bases from V and 1 base from J, with 7 bases in between. The CDR3 DNA reads as TGTGCCACCAGCAGGGGGCGCAGCAATCAGCCCCAGCATTTT. Translated: CATSRGRSNQPQHF.

The chain combines TRBV4-1 with TRBJ2-1; 8 positions match TRBD2. The CDR3 consists of 17 residues. Germline trimming cut 3 bases from V and 2 bases from J; bases unmatched to any gene: 9. The germline gives CDR1 MGHRA, CDR2 YSYEKL. The CDR3 sequence is CASSQEPAGGAYNEQFF. CDR3 in DNA: TGCGCCAGCAGCCAGGAACCCGCGGGGGGCGCCTACAATGAGCAGTTCTTC.

In its sample, this clone was seen a few times. The rearrangement uses TRBV19 and TRBJ1-6; 11 bases align to TRBD1. This CDR3 region has 19 residues. The V gene's germline CDR1 is LNHDA and CDR2 SQIVND (reference sequence). The trim removed 5 bases at V and 7 bases at J, leaving 16 bases unmatched. CDR3 DNA sequence: TGTGCCAGTAGTCCACAAACTCAAAGGGGGACAGGGGGAAATTCACCCCTCCACTTT. It is translated as CASSPQTQRGTGGNSPLHF.

V and J are TRBV4-2 and TRBJ2-2; 12 bases agree with TRBD2. In germline, CDR1 is LGHNA, CDR2 YNFKEQ. Trimming cost V 0 bases and J 3 bases; bases outside gene matches: 5. This CDR3 has 18 residues. The CDR3 region has the DNA TGTGCCAGCAGCCAAGAGAGGACTAGCGGGGAGTACACCGGGGAGCTGTTTTTT. Its protein product is CASSQERTSGEYTGELFF.

This clone has a handful of counts. This chain joins TRBV6-5 and TRBJ1-6; perhaps TRBD1 as D (5 bases). The CDR3 spans 15 residues. Trimming removed 5 bases from V and 0 bases from J, with 8 bases in between. The germline V gene encodes CDR1 MNHEY and CDR2 SVGAGI. The CDR3 nucleotides are TGTGCCAGCAGTCCCAGGGTCTCCTATAATTCACCCCTCCACTTT. This translates into CASSPRVSYNSPLHF.

This chain connects TRBV27 to TRBJ2-2, with 7 nucleotides matching TRBD1. The V gene end was trimmed by 0 bases and the J gene end by 6 bases; junction bases not matched to a gene: 19. CDR1 and CDR2 (germline): MNHEY, SMNVEV (reference sequence). This CDR3 is built from 20 residues. CDR3 bases: TGTGCCAGCAGTTTATCGCCGGGGTTATTTCGACAGGGTTTCTCCGGGGAGCTGTTTTTT. Protein sequence: CASSLSPGLFRQGFSGELFF.

The chain joins TRBV7-2 to TRBJ2-5; 7 bases are shared with TRBD2. J gave up 2 bases and V 5 bases, and 5 bases lay outside the gene matches. The germline gives CDR1 SGHTA, CDR2 FQGNSA. The CDR3 is 14 amino acids. CDR3: CASSPGLVQETQYF. The DNA for the CDR3 is TGTGCCAGCAGCCCCGGACTAGTTCAAGAGACCCAGTACTTC.

This sequence joins TRBV30 and TRBJ2-1; D perhaps matches TRBD2 (6 bases). CDR3 size: 13 residues. V was clipped by 4 bases and J by 3 bases, with 10 bases between them. Per the germline V gene, CDR1 is GTSNPN and CDR2 is SVGIG (reference sequence). The CDR3 sequence is CAWISDYYNEQFF. The CDR3 DNA sequence: TGTGCCTGGATCTCGGACTACTACAATGAGCAGTTCTTC.

This clone appeared a few times. This rearrangement joins TRBV30 to TRBJ2-5; D is perhaps TRBD1 (6 bases). This CDR3 spans 14 amino acids. The germline V and J ends were trimmed by 6 bases and 1 base, with 15 bases remaining between them. CDR1 and CDR2 (germline): GTSNPN, SVGIG (reference sequence). The DNA for the CDR3 is TGTGCCTGTCAACAGGGTGTGGCCCAAGAGACCCAGTACTTC. Residues: CACQQGVAQETQYF. The variable domain in full, with the rest retrieved from reference TRBV30 and TRBJ2-5, is SQTIHQWPATLVQPVGSPLSLECTVEGTSNPNLYWYRQAAGRGLQLLFYSVGIGQISSEVPQNLSASRPQDRQFILSSKKLLLSDSGFYLCACQQGVAQETQYFGPGTRLLVL.

V is TRBV6-1 and J is TRBJ2-3, with 8 positions matching TRBD1. The CDR3 spans 15 residues. CDR1 and CDR2 (germline): MNHNS, SASEGT. With 3 bases clipped from V and 6 bases from J, the junction kept 8 bases outside the gene matches. The CDR3: CASSDRDRLWDTQYF. CDR3 DNA: TGTGCCAGCAGTGACCGGGACAGGTTATGGGATACGCAGTATTTT.

The V gene is TRBV11-2, the J gene TRBJ2-4, with D tentatively TRBD1 (6 bases). Trimming shortened V by 2 bases and J by 10 bases, and 15 bases separated the two germline ends. CDR3 length: 14 residues. Germline V gene data show CDR1 as SGHAT and CDR2 as FQNNGV. In nucleotides, the CDR3 is TGTGCCAGCAGCTTAAGGGTGGACAGCAGGATTCAGTACTTC. The encoded protein is CASSLRVDSRIQYF.

This chain connects TRBV11-2 to TRBJ1-2; 8 bases fit TRBD1. The germline V gene encodes CDR1 SGHAT and CDR2 FQNNGV. CDR3 length: 13 residues. The V segment lost 5 bases and the J segment 4 bases; nucleotides outside the gene matches: 3. This CDR3 reads CASSAQGVYGYTF. DNA of the CDR3: TGTGCCAGCAGCGCACAGGGGGTCTATGGCTACACCTTC.

V and J are TRBV10-3 and TRBJ1-3; tentatively, D is TRBD1 (5 bases). This CDR3 is built from 17 residues. V was pared by 1 base and J by 0 bases, with 13 bases between. Germline V lookup: CDR1 ENHRY, CDR2 SYGVKD. CDR3 coding DNA: TGTGCCATCAGTGAGTTCCCAGGACATTCCTCTGGAAACACCATATATTTT. Amino acid sequence: CAISEFPGHSSGNTIYF.